Sequencing of this T cell receptor (beta chain) was carried out in a study of early T cells in non-severe SARS-CoV-2 infection. Turning to the study itself: It was bulk RNA from unsorted whole blood that was sequenced, and the chains were unpaired.

Researchers attached unique molecular identifiers to individual cDNA molecules. One entry per CDR3 protein results from TCRdb running MiXCR on the 5' RACE reads. The sample carries 55,000 to 70,000 distinct CDR3 sequences, more than 10% recorded once. The origin of this receptor is an adult who was a healthcare worker with PCR-confirmed SARS-CoV-2 infection or an uninfected control (not recorded which). Sequencing was carried out using whole blood.

CDR3 DNA: TGTGCCAGCAGTCGTGGAGGGGTCACTGAAGCTTTCTTT. Translated: CASSRGGVTEAFF. The rearrangement joins TRBV2 to TRBJ1-1, with D maybe TRBD1 (5 bases). Germline V gives CDR1 SNHLY, CDR2 FYNNEI. The CDR3 is 13 amino acids. V dropped 5 bases and J dropped 4 bases, with 11 bases sitting between them.